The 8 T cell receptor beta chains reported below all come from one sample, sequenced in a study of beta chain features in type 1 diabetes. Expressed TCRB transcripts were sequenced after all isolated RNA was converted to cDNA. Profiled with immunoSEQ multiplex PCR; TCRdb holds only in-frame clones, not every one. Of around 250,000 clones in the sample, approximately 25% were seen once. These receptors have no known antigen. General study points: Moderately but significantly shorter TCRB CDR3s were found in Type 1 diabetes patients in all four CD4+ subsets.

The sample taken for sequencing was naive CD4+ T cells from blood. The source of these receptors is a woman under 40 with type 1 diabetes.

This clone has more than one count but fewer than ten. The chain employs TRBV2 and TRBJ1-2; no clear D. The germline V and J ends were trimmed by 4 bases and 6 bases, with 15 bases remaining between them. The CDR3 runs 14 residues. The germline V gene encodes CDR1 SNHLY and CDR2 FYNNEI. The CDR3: CASSGTSGGDGYTF. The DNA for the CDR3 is TGTGCCAGCAGTGGCACATCGGGAGGAGATGGCTACACCTTC.

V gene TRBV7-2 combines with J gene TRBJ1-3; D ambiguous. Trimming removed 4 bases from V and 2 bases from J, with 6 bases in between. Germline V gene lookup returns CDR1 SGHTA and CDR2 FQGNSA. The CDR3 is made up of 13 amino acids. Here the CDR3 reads CASSSTAGNTIYF. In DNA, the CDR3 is TGTGCCAGCAGCTCTACAGCTGGAAACACCATATATTTT.

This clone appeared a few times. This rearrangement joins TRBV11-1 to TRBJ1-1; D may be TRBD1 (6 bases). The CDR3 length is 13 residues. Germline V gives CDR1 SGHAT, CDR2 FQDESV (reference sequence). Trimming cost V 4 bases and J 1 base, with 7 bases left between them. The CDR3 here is CASSSTGNTEAFF. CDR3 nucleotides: TGTGCCAGCAGCTCGACAGGGAACACTGAAGCTTTCTTT.

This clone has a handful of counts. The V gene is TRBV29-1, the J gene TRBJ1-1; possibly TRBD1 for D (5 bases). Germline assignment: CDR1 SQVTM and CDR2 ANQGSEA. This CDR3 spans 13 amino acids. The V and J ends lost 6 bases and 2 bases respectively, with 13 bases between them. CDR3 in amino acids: CSVEKQVNTEAFF. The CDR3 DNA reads TGCAGCGTCGAAAAACAGGTCAACACTGAAGCTTTCTTT. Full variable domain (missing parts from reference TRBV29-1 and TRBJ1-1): SAVISQKPSRDICQRGTSLTIQCQVDSQVTMMFWYRQQPGQSLTLIATANQGSEATYESGFVIDKFPISRPNLTFSTLTVSNMSPEDSSIYLCSVEKQVNTEAFFGQGTRLTVV.

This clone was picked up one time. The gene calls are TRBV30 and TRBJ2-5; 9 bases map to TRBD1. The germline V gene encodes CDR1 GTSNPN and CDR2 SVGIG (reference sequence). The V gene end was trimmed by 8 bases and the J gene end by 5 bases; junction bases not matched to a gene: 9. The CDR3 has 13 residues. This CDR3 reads CARRGQGIETQYF. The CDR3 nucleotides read TGTGCCAGAAGGGGACAGGGCATCGAGACCCAGTACTTC.

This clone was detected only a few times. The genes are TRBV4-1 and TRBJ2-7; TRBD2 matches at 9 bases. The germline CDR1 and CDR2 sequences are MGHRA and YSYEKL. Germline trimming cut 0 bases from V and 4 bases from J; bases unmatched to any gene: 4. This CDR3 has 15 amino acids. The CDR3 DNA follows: TGCGCCAGCAGCCAAGATAGACTAGCGGTGTACGAGCAGTACTTC. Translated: CASSQDRLAVYEQYF.

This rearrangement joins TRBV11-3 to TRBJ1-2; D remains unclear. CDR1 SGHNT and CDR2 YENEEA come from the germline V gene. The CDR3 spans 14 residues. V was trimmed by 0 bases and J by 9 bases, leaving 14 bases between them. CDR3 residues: CASSLDLTWESYTF. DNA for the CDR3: TGTGCCAGCAGCTTAGATCTCACCTGGGAGAGCTACACCTTC.

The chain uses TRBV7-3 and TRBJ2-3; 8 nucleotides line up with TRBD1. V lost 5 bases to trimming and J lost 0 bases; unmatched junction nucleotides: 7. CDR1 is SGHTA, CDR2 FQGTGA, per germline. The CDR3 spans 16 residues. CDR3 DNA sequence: TGTGCCAGCAGCCCCCAGGGGGCCCTTAGCACAGATACGCAGTATTTT. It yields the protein CASSPQGALSTDTQYF.